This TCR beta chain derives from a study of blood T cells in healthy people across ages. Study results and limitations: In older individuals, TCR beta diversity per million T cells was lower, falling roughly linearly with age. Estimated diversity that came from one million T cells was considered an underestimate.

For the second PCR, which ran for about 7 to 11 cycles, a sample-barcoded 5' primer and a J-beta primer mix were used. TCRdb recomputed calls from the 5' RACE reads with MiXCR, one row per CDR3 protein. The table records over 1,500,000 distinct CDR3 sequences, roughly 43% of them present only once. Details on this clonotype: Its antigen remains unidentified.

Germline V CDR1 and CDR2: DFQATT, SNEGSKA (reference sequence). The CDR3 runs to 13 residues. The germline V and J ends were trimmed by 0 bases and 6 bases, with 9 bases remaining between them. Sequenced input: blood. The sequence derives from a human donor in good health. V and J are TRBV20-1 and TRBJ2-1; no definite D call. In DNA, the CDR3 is TGCAGTGCTAGAGATCCAGAGCCCAATGAGCAGTTCTTC. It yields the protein CSARDPEPNEQFF.